This TCR beta chain stems from a study of blood T cell repertoires in COVID-19. Overall study: In each case, the material was cDNA or gDNA derived from T cells, B-cell-depleted T cells, or PBMCs.

The J segment lost 3 bases and the V segment lost 5 bases, leaving 8 bases of the junction unmatched. The CDR3 is 15 amino acids. The germline V gene encodes CDR1 SEHNR and CDR2 FQNEAQ (reference sequence). This clone was detected ten times or more. In the authors' workflow: Reference gene primer amplification in the assay estimated nucleated cell counts. TCRdb's copy holds only in-frame clones and misses some; the assay was immunoSEQ multiplex PCR. D and trimming were read from the DNA, whereas the V and J calls and clone size are those reported in that table. The sample lists 200,000 to 250,000 clones; about four fifths were seen once.

This rearrangement joins TRBV7-9 to TRBJ2-5, with 8 bases matching TRBD1. The sequencing input was peripheral blood. This clonotype was obtained from a man aged 25-40 years who had recovered from COVID-19. CDR3 bases: TGTGCCAGCAGCCCACGGACAGGGAATAAAGAGACCCAGTACTTC. This codes for CASSPRTGNKETQYF.